One sample yielded the 29 T cell receptor beta chains listed below, sequenced in a study of cytomegalovirus exposure and HLA in healthy donors. In the PCR, 60 Vbeta and 13 Jbeta primers were used. The table came from immunoSEQ multiplex PCR; TCRdb's copy has only in-frame clones and leaves some out. This sample yields 80,000 to 90,000 clones, of which 75% to 85% are seen a single time; around 2% belongs to the top ten. Sequencing used PBMCs. Receptors were obtained from a woman aged 25-40 years in good health and CMV-seronegative.

The chain joins TRBV2 to TRBJ2-2; D remains ambiguous. V dropped 6 bases and J dropped 1 base, with 6 bases sitting between them. The germline V gene encodes CDR1 SNHLY and CDR2 FYNNEI. This CDR3 has 13 residues. DNA for the CDR3: TGTGCCAGCAGCTCCGGGAACACCGGGGAGCTGTTTTTT. As protein: CASSSGNTGELFF.

The chain uses TRBV15 and TRBJ2-1, with TRBD2 identical over 14 bases. The CDR3 runs 17 residues. Losses at the gene ends were 1 base for V and 7 bases for J; bases not matched to a gene: 6. Germline lookup yields CDR1 LNHNV and CDR2 YYDKDF (reference sequence). For the CDR3, the DNA is TGTGCCACCAGCAGAGGGGGGGGACTAGCGGGAGAGAATGAGCAGTTCTTC. Residues: CATSRGGGLAGENEQFF.

This clone was counted once. The chain has TRBV4-2 and TRBJ1-5, with 10 nucleotides matching TRBD1. J gave up 4 bases and V 4 bases, and 1 base lay outside the gene matches. The CDR3 is 14 residues long. CDR1 and CDR2 (germline): LGHNA, YNFKEQ. As DNA, the CDR3 is TGTGCCAGCAGCCCGGACAGGGGGAATCAGCCCCAGCATTTT. This encodes CASSPDRGNQPQHF.

The chain couples TRBV7-9 to TRBJ2-3; D might be TRBD2 (6 bases). V shed 0 bases and J shed 5 bases, with 15 bases lying between them. Per germline, CDR1 SEHNR and CDR2 FQNEAQ (reference sequence). This CDR3 contains 16 residues. This CDR3 is CASSLARGSSRDTQYF. DNA of the CDR3: TGTGCCAGCAGCTTAGCCCGGGGGTCGAGTCGAGATACGCAGTATTTT.

V and J are TRBV27 and TRBJ1-1; no clear D gene. The V gene's germline CDR1 is MNHEY and CDR2 SMNVEV (reference sequence). V lost 4 bases and J 1 base, leaving 10 bases between the germline ends. CDR3 size: 14 residues. CDR3 nucleotide sequence: TGTGCCAGCAGTTCCTCGACAAGGAACACTGAAGCTTTCTTT. This codes for CASSSSTRNTEAFF.

This clone appeared a few times. The V gene is TRBV13, the J gene TRBJ2-7, with 13 bases identical to TRBD2. Trimming cost V 5 bases and J 7 bases; bases outside gene matches: 14. The CDR3 runs 17 residues. Germline-derived CDR1 and CDR2 are PRHDT and FYEKMQ (reference sequence). CDR3: CASSARALAGGPDEQYF. In DNA form, the CDR3 reads TGTGCCAGCAGCGCGAGGGCACTAGCGGGAGGGCCGGATGAGCAGTACTTC.

This chain joins TRBV5-4 and TRBJ1-3, with 7 bases matching TRBD1. There are 16 residues in the CDR3. The germline V gene has CDR1 SGHNT and CDR2 YYREEE (reference sequence). After removal of 4 bases from V and 0 bases from J, the junction contained 7 bases not matched to a gene. The chain's CDR3 is CASSMGGDSSGNTIYF. The CDR3 DNA reads as TGTGCCAGCAGCATGGGGGGGGACAGCTCTGGAAACACCATATATTTT.

DNA of the CDR3: TGTGCCAGCAGCATCGACAGGGACACTGAAGCTTTCTTT. It yields the protein CASSIDRDTEAFF. The chain couples TRBV5-4 to TRBJ1-1; 7 bases line up with TRBD1. Germline V gene sequence: CDR1 SGHNT, CDR2 YYREEE (reference sequence). The CDR3 contains 13 residues. V shed 4 bases, J shed 3 bases, and the junction held 3 bases outside the gene matches. Full variable domain (rest looked up from reference TRBV5-4 and TRBJ1-1): ETGVTQSPTHLIKTRGQQVTLRCSSQSGHNTVSWYQQALGQGPQFIFQYYREEENGRGNFPPRFSGLQFPNYSSELNVNALELDDSALYLCASSIDRDTEAFFGQGTRLTVV.

The chain carries TRBV14 and TRBJ2-6; 8 bases align to TRBD1. The CDR3 length is 17 residues. CDR1 and CDR2 (germline): SGHDN, FVKESK. Unmatched junction bases numbered 9, after V lost 4 bases and J lost 4 bases. Here the CDR3 DNA reads TGTGCCAGCAGCCCGGACAGGGTCCTCAGGGGGGCCAACGTCCTGACTTTC. It yields the protein CASSPDRVLRGANVLTF.

The chain is built from TRBV5-8 and TRBJ1-4; a possible D gene is TRBD1 (6 bases). Trimming cost V 5 bases and J 6 bases, with 14 bases left between them. CDR1 SGHTS and CDR2 YDEGEE come from the germline V gene. The CDR3 extends over 14 amino acids. The CDR3 here is CASRPTGPDEKLFF. The CDR3, as DNA: TGTGCCAGCAGACCAACAGGGCCGGATGAAAAACTGTTTTTT.

The chain employs TRBV28 and TRBJ2-1; 7 nucleotides match TRBD2. Germline values: CDR1 MDHEN, CDR2 SYDVKM. This CDR3 is 16 amino acids long. V lost 3 bases to trimming and J lost 6 bases; unmatched junction nucleotides: 11. DNA for the CDR3: TGTGCCAGCAGTTTCGGCGGGAGCCTGTATTCCAATGAGCAGTTCTTC. Protein sequence: CASSFGGSLYSNEQFF.

CDR3 bases: TGCGCCAGCAGCTTGGTTCTTGTACCGGGACAGTTATTCTATGGCTACACCTTC. Translation: CASSLVLVPGQLFYGYTF. The chain recombines TRBV5-1 with TRBJ1-2; the match to TRBD1 covers 7 bases. V trimming: 0 bases; J trimming: 4 bases; junction bases outside the gene matches: 15. This CDR3 spans 18 amino acids. The germline CDR1 and CDR2 sequences are SGHRS and YFSETQ.

This clone was seen only a few times. The chain uses TRBV2 and TRBJ2-1; D remains ambiguous. V lost 0 bases, J lost 9 bases, and 6 bases lay in between. There are 12 residues in the CDR3. Germline V gene lookup returns CDR1 SNHLY and CDR2 FYNNEI. CDR3 amino acids: CASSEAGPEQFF. The CDR3 coding sequence is TGTGCCAGCAGTGAAGCTGGGCCTGAGCAGTTCTTC.

J is TRBJ2-3 and V is TRBV2; 8 positions match TRBD2. V dropped 4 bases and J dropped 5; count of bases not matched to a gene: 5. Germline V gene data show CDR1 as SNHLY and CDR2 as FYNNEI. The CDR3 consists of 14 residues. CDR3 sequence (DNA): TGTGCCAGCAGTGGGGCGGGAGGAGGAGATACGCAGTATTTT. Its protein product is CASSGAGGGDTQYF.

This chain joins TRBV11-3 and TRBJ2-1, with D tentatively TRBD2 (6 bases). V was clipped by 5 bases and J by 7 bases, with 12 bases between them. Germline V gene data show CDR1 as SGHNT and CDR2 as YENEEA. The CDR3 covers 13 residues. The CDR3 loop is CASSPGVGNEQFF. CDR3 sequence (DNA): TGTGCCAGCAGCCCGGGAGTCGGTAATGAGCAGTTCTTC.

This clone was seen just once. This chain uses TRBV5-6 with TRBJ2-1; 9 bases agree with TRBD2. V lost 2 bases and J lost 6; bases outside the gene matches: 6. This CDR3 spans 15 amino acids. Germline V CDR1 and CDR2: SGHDT, YYEEEE. CDR3: CASSFMASGTNEQFF. The CDR3 DNA is TGTGCCAGCAGCTTTATGGCTAGCGGGACCAATGAGCAGTTCTTC. Variable domain in full (rest from reference TRBV5-6 and TRBJ2-1): DAGVTQSPTHLIKTRGQQVTLRCSPKSGHDTVSWYQQALGQGPQFIFQYYEEEERQRGNFPDRFSGHQFPNYSSELNVNALLLGDSALYLCASSFMASGTNEQFFGPGTRLTVL.

The rearrangement links TRBV29-1 to TRBJ1-4, with D possibly TRBD1 on 6 matching bases. Germline lookup yields CDR1 SQVTM and CDR2 ANQGSEA. Trimming cost V 3 bases and J 3 bases, with 11 bases left between them. The CDR3 extends over 14 amino acids. DNA of the CDR3: TGCAGCGTTGACCCACAGGGTCCTAATGAAAAACTGTTTTTT. It translates to CSVDPQGPNEKLFF. The whole variable domain, remainder taken from reference TRBV29-1 and TRBJ1-4, is SAVISQKPSRDICQRGTSLTIQCQVDSQVTMMFWYRQQPGQSLTLIATANQGSEATYESGFVIDKFPISRPNLTFSTLTVSNMSPEDSSIYLCSVDPQGPNEKLFFGSGTQLSVL.

Only one count was recorded for this clone. This CDR3 reads CASSPTSGRAFGELFF. The CDR3 region has the DNA TGTGCCAGCAGTCCGACTAGCGGGAGGGCTTTCGGGGAGCTGTTTTTT. This chain connects TRBV7-2 to TRBJ2-2; 14 bases map to TRBD2. Germline CDR1 is SGHTA and CDR2 is FQGNSA. With V trimmed by 6 bases and J by 7 bases, 7 bases remained unmatched. The CDR3 extends over 16 amino acids.

This sequence joins TRBV11-3 and TRBJ2-5; maybe TRBD1 (6 bases). Looked up from germline, CDR1 is SGHNT and CDR2 is YENEEA. CDR3 length equals 15 residues. V was cut by 3 bases and J by 11 bases, with 22 bases left in between. The CDR3 DNA reads TGTGCCAGCAGCTTGACCGGGGACACCTACGAGGAGCAGTACTTC. Its translation is CASSLTGDTYEEQYF.

This clone was counted a single time. CDR3 sequence: CASSFSGTVKNIQYF. CDR3 DNA sequence: TGTGCCAGCAGTTTCAGCGGGACGGTCAAAAACATTCAGTACTTC. The chain employs TRBV28 and TRBJ2-4, with 7 bases lining up with TRBD2. The CDR3 covers 15 residues. Unmatched junction bases numbered 5, after V lost 3 bases and J lost 3 bases. Germline CDR1 is MDHEN and CDR2 is SYDVKM.

The rearrangement joins TRBV19 to TRBJ2-7; 12 bases are a match to TRBD2. This CDR3 is 15 amino acids long. The germline V gene encodes CDR1 LNHDA and CDR2 SQIVND (reference sequence). V shed 6 bases and J 3 bases; nucleotides not matched to a gene: 6. CDR3 loop: CASSTSGRRSYEQYF. The CDR3, as DNA: TGTGCCAGTAGCACTAGCGGGAGGCGGAGCTACGAGCAGTACTTC. Complete variable domain (other parts from reference TRBV19 and TRBJ2-7): DGGITQSPKYLFRKEGQNVTLSCEQNLNHDAMYWYRQDPGQGLRLIYYSQIVNDFQKGDIAEGYSVSREKKESFPLTVTSAQKNPTAFYLCASSTSGRRSYEQYFGPGTRLTVT.

A single count supports this clone. The chain uses TRBV5-1 and TRBJ2-7, with 7 bases lining up with TRBD1. CDR3 size: 14 residues. The germline gives CDR1 SGHRS, CDR2 YFSETQ. After removal of 4 bases from V and 4 bases from J, the junction contained 8 bases not matched to a gene. This chain's CDR3 is CASSVQGPLYEQYF. CDR3 bases: TGCGCCAGCAGCGTACAGGGGCCTTTGTACGAGCAGTACTTC.

CDR3: CASSGHGTRGYEQYF. CDR3 bases: TGTGCCAGCAGCGGACACGGGACACGAGGCTACGAGCAGTACTTC. The rearrangement joins TRBV7-8 to TRBJ2-7; possibly TRBD1 for D (6 bases). V gave up 5 bases and J gave up 3 bases, with 17 bases separating them. Germline V gives CDR1 SGHVS, CDR2 FQNEAQ. The CDR3 totals 15 residues.

The chain employs TRBV9 and TRBJ2-5; a weak D match, TRBD2 (5 bases). This CDR3 spans 13 amino acids. Trimming left V 3 bases short and J 11 bases short, with 17 bases between. Germline V gene sequence: CDR1 SGDLS, CDR2 YYNGEE. The CDR3 is CASSAADDGVQYF. The CDR3 DNA is TGTGCCAGCAGCGCAGCGGACGACGGGGTGCAGTACTTC.

The V gene is TRBV4-3, the J gene TRBJ1-3; unclear D gene. The CDR3 consists of 16 residues. The V gene's germline CDR1 is LGHNA and CDR2 YSLEER. V lost 0 bases, J lost 0 bases, and 9 bases lay in between. The CDR3 region is CASSQEASGSGNTIYF. The CDR3 nucleotides read TGCGCCAGCAGCCAAGAAGCCTCGGGCTCTGGAAACACCATATATTTT.

The rearrangement links TRBV18 to TRBJ1-3; D not resolved. V was clipped by 2 bases and J by 0 bases, with 8 bases between them. Germline V lookup: CDR1 KGHSH, CDR2 LQKENI. The CDR3 has 15 residues. The CDR3 coding sequence is TGTGCCAGCTCACCAGGAGGGCCCTCTGGAAACACCATATATTTT. This translates into CASSPGGPSGNTIYF.

This chain connects TRBV30 to TRBJ2-2; D is uncertain. This CDR3 spans 13 amino acids. V was cut by 0 bases and J by 5 bases, with 7 bases left in between. CDR1 is GTSNPN, CDR2 SVGIG, per germline (reference sequence). DNA of the CDR3: TGTGCCTGGAGTGTCCTGTTAACCGGGGAGCTGTTTTTT. This sequence encodes CAWSVLLTGELFF.

This chain uses TRBV5-1 with TRBJ2-1; 15 bases map to TRBD2. The length of the CDR3 is 15 residues. Germline values: CDR1 SGHRS, CDR2 YFSETQ. The ends lost 5 bases at V and 6 bases at J; junction bases unmatched: 3. CDR3 nucleotides: TGCGCCAGCAGGGTGGGACTAGCGGGAGGCAATGAGCAGTTCTTC. Translation: CASRVGLAGGNEQFF.

The chain has TRBV5-1 and TRBJ2-3; 8 bases are shared with TRBD2. Germline CDR1 is SGHRS and CDR2 is YFSETQ. The J segment lost 6 bases and the V segment lost 5 bases, leaving 8 bases of the junction unmatched. This CDR3 spans 14 amino acids. CDR3: CASSLSGSLDTQYF. DNA of the CDR3: TGCGCCAGCAGTTTGAGCGGGAGCCTGGATACGCAGTATTTT.